The rows below give T cell receptor beta chains drawn from one sample of a study of cytomegalovirus exposure and HLA in healthy donors. Clones were sequenced by immunoSEQ multiplex PCR, and TCRdb holds only the in-frame ones, with some missing. The sample holds about 94,000 clones; 81% are singletons and the top ten take about 9.3%. The sequenced sample consisted of PBMCs. These receptors were taken from a human donor in good health. Both conserved end residues are part of each CDR3. Fields, in order: V gene, J gene, CDR3 protein.

TRBV28	TRBJ2-7	CASSLPSLREQYF
TRBV2	TRBJ2-5	CASSDPHGGQETQYF
TRBV6-1	TRBJ2-7	CASSASSRSYEQYF
TRBV7-9	TRBJ2-7	CASSFTSGSTEQYF
TRBV7-2	TRBJ1-1	CASSLSTGGSRSAEAFF
TRBV11-2	TRBJ2-1	CASTLAGLNEQFF
TRBV7-8	.	CASSKTSGGDSSYEQYF
TRBV19	TRBJ2-5	CASSMDTRRGETQYF
TRBV7-9	TRBJ2-7	CASSYGEAYEQYF
TRBV4-2	TRBJ2-1	CASSQSVAGVVYEQFF
TRBV7-3	TRBJ2-1	CASSLWRRSGVRDEQFF
TRBV19	TRBJ2-1	CASSPRSSGRSSYNEQFF
TRBV5-1	TRBJ2-4	CASSEAGAGAKNIQYF
TRBV19	TRBJ1-2	CASSATGRGYGYTF
TRBV7-7	TRBJ1-1	CASSPMSGGTEAFF
TRBV5-4	TRBJ1-2	CASSLAGEGNYGYTF
TRBV6-4	TRBJ2-1	CASSKLAGGSSYNEQFF
TRBV4-2	TRBJ2-3	CASSQDFKAGSYSTDTQYF
TRBV27	TRBJ2-7	CASSSGGSYEQYF
TRBV5-1	TRBJ2-3	CASSLQLAGPVDTQYF
TRBV29-1	TRBJ1-6	CSVWTGLGPLHF
TRBV7-9	TRBJ2-1	CASSLGTSYEQFF
TRBV19	TRBJ1-5	CASTSRYSNQPQHF